This TCR beta chain originates from a study of graft-versus-host responses after intestinal transplantation. Across the whole study: The recipients all started with anti-thymocyte globulin induction and then took tacrolimus and steroids for around 3 years. Notes on the study in general: Some GvH clones appeared in ileal mucosa or blood before recipient bone marrow. Graft-donor T cell macrochimerism in patients accompanied high graft-versus-host to host-versus-graft clonal ratios in allografts. There was an association between peak levels of circulating GvH clones and early post-transplant HvG declines.

Some clones are missing from TCRdb's copy, which holds only in-frame ones; the method was immunoSEQ multiplex PCR. This table holds roughly 99,000 clones, approximately 86% found once. Comment on this clone: The antigen is undetermined.

Trimming cost V 4 bases and J 2 bases, with 19 bases left between them. CDR1 and CDR2 (germline): SGHNT, YYREEE (reference sequence). The CDR3 loop spans 16 amino acids. The source material was unstimulated CD4+ T cells sorted from spleen or lymph node cells, sampled before transplant. The TCR sequence derives from a human donor who was the organ donor for an intestinal transplant. V gene TRBV5-4 combines with J gene TRBJ2-7; a possible D gene is TRBD1 (6 bases). The CDR3 DNA follows: TGTGCCAGCAGCCACCTGGTCGGCAGGGGTACCTACGAGCAGTACTTC. This gives the protein CASSHLVGRGTYEQYF.